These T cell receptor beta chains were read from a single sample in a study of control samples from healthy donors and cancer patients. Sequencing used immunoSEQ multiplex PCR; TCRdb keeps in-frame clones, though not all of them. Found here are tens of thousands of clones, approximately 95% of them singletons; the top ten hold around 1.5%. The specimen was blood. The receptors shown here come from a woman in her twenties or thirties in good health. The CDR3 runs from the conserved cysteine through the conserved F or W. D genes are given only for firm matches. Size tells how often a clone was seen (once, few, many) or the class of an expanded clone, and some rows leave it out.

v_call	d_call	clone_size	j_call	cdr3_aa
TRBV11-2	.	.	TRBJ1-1	CASSPWAGYSNTEAFF
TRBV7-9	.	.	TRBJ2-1	CASSIISGDNTGNEQFF
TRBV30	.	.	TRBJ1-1	CACKLDPGSEAFF
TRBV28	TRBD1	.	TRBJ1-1	CASSSGGANSEAFF
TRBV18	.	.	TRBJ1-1	CASDQGRNTEAFF
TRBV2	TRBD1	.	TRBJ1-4	CASSEVNRGEKLFF
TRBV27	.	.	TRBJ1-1	CASSFKSMNTEAFF
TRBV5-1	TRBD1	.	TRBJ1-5	CASSLGTGGGQPQHF
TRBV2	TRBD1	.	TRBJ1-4	CASSEGRGGNEKLFF
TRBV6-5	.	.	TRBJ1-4	CASTLGHRGEKLFF
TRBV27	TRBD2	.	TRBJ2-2	CASSSSGSTGELFF
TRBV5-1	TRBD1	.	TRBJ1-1	CASSSPRGGGWNTEAFF
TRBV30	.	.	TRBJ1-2	CAWSVLGSLDGYTF
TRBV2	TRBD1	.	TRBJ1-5	CASRSGTGGFNQPQHF
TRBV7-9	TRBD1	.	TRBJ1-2	CASSPGTGYYGYTF
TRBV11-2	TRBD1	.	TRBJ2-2	CASRDRGGNTGELFF
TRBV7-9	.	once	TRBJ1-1	CASSTADSLGWGAFF
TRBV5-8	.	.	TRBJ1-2	CASSPDAFYGYTF
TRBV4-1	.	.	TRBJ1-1	CASSSAPGLMNTEAFF
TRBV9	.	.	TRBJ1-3	CASSGTVSGNTIYF
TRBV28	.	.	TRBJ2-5	CASENTQETQYF
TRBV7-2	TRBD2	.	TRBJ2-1	CASSPPGSGKNNEQFF
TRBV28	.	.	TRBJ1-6	CASSQEGSPLHF
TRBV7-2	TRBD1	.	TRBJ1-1	CASSLDRTTEAFF
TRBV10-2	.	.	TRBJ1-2	CASSDGGPGYTF
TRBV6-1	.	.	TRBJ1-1	CASSEGGMNTEAFF
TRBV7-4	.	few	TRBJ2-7	CASSSRPASRLREQYF
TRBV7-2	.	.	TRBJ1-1	CASSSGQIMNTEAFF
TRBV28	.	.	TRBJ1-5	CASSLTQVDQPQHF
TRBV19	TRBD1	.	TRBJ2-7	CASSGPGQGAYEQYF
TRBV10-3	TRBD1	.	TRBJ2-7	CAIRADRGGYEQYF
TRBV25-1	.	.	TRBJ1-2	CASRGLHGYTF